The 7 T cell receptor beta chains below were found in one sample sequenced in a study of regulatory T cells in long-lasting Graves disease. Sequencing libraries for TCR beta were prepared with iRepertoire HTBI primers and Arm-PCR of CDR3 regions. TCRdb independently ran MiXCR on the multiplex PCR reads; one entry per CDR3 protein. The sample comprises hundreds of thousands of distinct CDR3 sequences, approximately 13% of which are singletons, and about 9.1% rests with the top ten. Regarding time point: newly diagnosed GD, antithyroid drugs for less than 3 months. Scientists built the TCR library using RNA that was extracted from PBMCs. The same sample was also used in a study of T cells in Graves' hyperthyroidism and ophthalmopathy.

This sample comprised peripheral blood mononuclear cells (PBMCs), obtained at new diagnosis, from a patient treated with antithyroid drugs. Every receptor here comes from a man aged 25 to 40 with Graves disease.

This clonotype was counted ten times or more. The chain uses TRBV5-1 and TRBJ2-7, with TRBD2 as a possible D gene (6 bases). CDR3 length equals 15 residues. Germline V gene lookup returns CDR1 SGHRS and CDR2 YFSETQ. Trimming left V 5 bases short and J 4 bases short, with 19 bases between. CDR3 nucleotides: TGCGCCAGCAGATGGTCCGGGGGATCGCCTTACGAGCAGTACTTC. Amino acid sequence: CASRWSGGSPYEQYF.

This clonotype occurred many times. The chain carries TRBV7-2 and TRBJ2-7; D perhaps matches TRBD2 (6 bases). Germline V gene lookup returns CDR1 SGHTA and CDR2 FQGNSA. CDR3 length: 17 amino acids. Trimming removed 3 bases at V and 1 base at J, with 19 bases between. Here the CDR3 DNA reads TGTGCCAGCAGCTTGAACCACCGGGACTCAGCTTCCTACGAGCAGTACTTC. It encodes CASSLNHRDSASYEQYF.

V and J are TRBV27 and TRBJ2-3; D uncertain. The J call may not be correct, given that the DNA end is closer to TRBJ2-5. The CDR3 loop spans 15 amino acids. Germline lookup yields CDR1 MNHEY and CDR2 SMNVEV (reference sequence). The chain's CDR3 is CASSLSVGVGETQYF. CDR3 DNA sequence: TGTGCCAGCAGTTTATCGGTTGGGGTCGGAGAGACCCAGTACTTC.

In nucleotides, the CDR3 is TGTGCCAGCAGCTTAGTAGGGGAAGTGGGGCAAGAGACCCAGTACTTC. Residues: CASSLVGEVGQETQYF. The V call is TRBV7-8, the J call TRBJ2-5, with a possible D match to TRBD1 (5 bases). The V gene lost 1 base and the J gene lost 2 bases, with 14 bases spanning the gap. Germline V gives CDR1 SGHVS, CDR2 FQNEAQ. This CDR3 is built from 16 residues. Complete variable domain (other parts from reference TRBV7-8 and TRBJ2-5): GAGVSQSPRYKVAKRGQDVALRCDPISGHVSLFWYQQALGQGPEFLTYFQNEAQLDKSGLPSDRFFAERPEGSVSTLKIQRTQQEDSAVYLCASSLVGEVGQETQYFGPGTRLLVL.

This clonotype has ten or more counts. CDR3 amino acids: CSAGVLAGVGNEQFF. The DNA of the CDR3 is TGCAGTGCTGGGGTGTTAGCGGGAGTGGGGAATGAGCAGTTCTTC. The genes are TRBV20-1 and TRBJ2-1, with TRBD2 identical over 9 bases. V trimming: 5 bases; J trimming: 7 bases; junction bases outside the gene matches: 12. Germline CDR1 is DFQATT and CDR2 is SNEGSKA (reference sequence). The CDR3 runs 15 residues.

The chain links TRBV5-1 to TRBJ2-5; weak D call: TRBD2 (5 bases). The CDR3 is 13 residues long. V lost 7 bases, J lost 5 bases, and 15 bases lay in between. Germline V lookup: CDR1 SGHRS, CDR2 YFSETQ. The CDR3 coding sequence is TGCGCCAGCGGGGTACACCCGGGGGAGACCCAGTACTTC. Protein product: CASGVHPGETQYF. Full variable domain (rest looked up from reference TRBV5-1 and TRBJ2-5): KAGVTQTPRYLIKTRGQQVTLSCSPISGHRSVSWYQQTPGQGLQFLFEYFSETQRNKGNFPGRFSGRQFSNSRSEMNVSTLELGDSALYLCASGVHPGETQYFGPGTRLLVL.

The V and J genes are TRBV28 and TRBJ1-3; 10 bases match TRBD1. This CDR3 is 15 amino acids long. The V gene end was trimmed by 6 bases and the J gene end by 4 bases; junction bases not matched to a gene: 6. Germline V CDR1 and CDR2: MDHEN, SYDVKM. The CDR3 sequence: CASSRDRGRGNTIYF. The DNA for the CDR3 is TGTGCCAGCAGCCGGGACAGGGGTCGAGGAAACACCATATATTTT.